A selection of T cell receptor beta chains follows, all from one sample in a study of spatial heterogeneity in lung cancer. MiXCR was run by TCRdb on the 5' RACE reads, yielding one entry per CDR3 protein. The sample yields under 100,000 distinct CDR3 sequences, roughly 10% seen once. The specimen was PBMCs, collected at surgery. The receptor set was obtained from a male donor with early-stage non-small cell lung cancer. The CDR3 runs from the conserved cysteine through the conserved F or W. Each record gives: J gene, clone size, V gene, D gene, CDR3 protein, CDR3 DNA. D genes are given only for firm matches. Clone size, where shown, is once, few, many, or a class for clones that have expanded.

TRBJ2-1	many	TRBV10-3	TRBD2	CAISETSGSNEQFF	TGTGCCATCAGTGAGACTAGCGGGAGTAATGAGCAGTTCTTC
TRBJ1-2	-	TRBV28	TRBD1	CATRTGFYGYTF	TGTGCCACCCGGACAGGCTTCTATGGCTACACCTTC
TRBJ2-5	many	TRBV6-1	-	CASSVGTQETQYF	TGTGCCAGCTCCGTGGGCACCCAAGAGACCCAGTACTTC
TRBJ2-5	-	TRBV5-1	TRBD2	CASSTGLAGGLETQYF	TGCGCCAGCAGCACGGGACTAGCGGGGGGGCTAGAGACCCAGTACTTC
TRBJ1-4	-	TRBV12-3/TRBV12-4	-	CASSLRDEGINEKLFF	TGTGCCAGCAGTTTACGTGATGAGGGTATAAATGAAAAACTGTTTTTT
TRBJ2-7	few	TRBV12-3/TRBV12-4	-	CASRGWAEGRTAGSYEQYF	TGTGCCAGCAGGGGTTGGGCAGAGGGGCGGACAGCGGGCTCCTACGAGCAGTACTTC
TRBJ2-3	-	TRBV24-1	TRBD2	CATSAAGGSDTQYF	TGTGCCACCAGTGCTGCGGGAGGGTCAGATACGCAGTATTTT
TRBJ2-1	-	TRBV12-3/TRBV12-4	TRBD2	CVSSQGLAYSYGQFF	TGTGTCAGCAGCCAGGGACTAGCCTACAGTTATGGGCAGTTCTTC
TRBJ2-3	many	TRBV20-1	TRBD2	CSAPSSGRAGSTDTQYF	TGCAGTGCCCCATCTAGCGGGAGGGCTGGAAGCACAGATACGCAGTATTTT
TRBJ2-5	-	TRBV7-9	-	CASSLRQPTAQYF	TGTGCCAGCAGCTTGCGGCAGCCGACGGCCCAGTACTTC
TRBJ1-3	few	TRBV2	-	CASSQETGGNTIYF	TGTGCCAGCAGCCAGGAGACGGGTGGAAACACCATATATTTT
TRBJ2-7	many	TRBV9	TRBD1	CASSANWGQGEQYF	TGTGCCAGCAGCGCAAACTGGGGACAGGGCGAGCAGTACTTC
TRBJ2-7	few	TRBV28	TRBD1	CATINDRAYEQYF	TGTGCCACCATCAATGACAGGGCGTACGAGCAGTACTTC
TRBJ2-1	many	TRBV3-1	TRBD2	CASSQVAGGTSGKTVNEQFF	TGTGCCAGCAGCCAAGTTGCCGGGGGGACTAGCGGGAAAACGGTCAATGAGCAGTTCTTC
TRBJ2-5	many	TRBV7-2	-	CASSSKRPHWQETQYF	TGTGCCAGCAGCTCCAAACGCCCCCATTGGCAGGAGACCCAGTACTTC
TRBJ2-3	-	TRBV6-2/TRBV6-3	-	CASSYSTQGYYTDTQYF	TGTGCCAGCAGTTACTCGACCCAAGGTTACTACACAGATACGCAGTATTTT
TRBJ2-1	-	TRBV4-2	-	CASSQGGQGRYEQFF	TGTGCCAGCAGCCAAGGGGGCCAGGGGAGGTATGAGCAGTTCTTC
TRBJ2-5	many	TRBV28	-	CASSFDTPWTQYF	TGTGCCAGCAGTTTTGACACTCCGTGGACCCAGTACTTC
TRBJ2-5	-	TRBV5-8	TRBD2	CASSLGLAGPRQETQYF	TGTGCCAGCAGCTTAGGACTAGCGGGTCCGAGGCAAGAGACCCAGTACTTC
TRBJ2-7	few	TRBV28	-	CASSLWTTTYEQYF	TGTGCCAGCAGTTTATGGACGACAACCTACGAGCAGTACTTC
TRBJ2-5	-	TRBV3-1	-	CASSPRFETQYF	TGTGCCAGCAGCCCCCGGTTCGAGACCCAGTACTTC
TRBJ2-7	-	TRBV10-2	-	CASSESITARQYF	TGCGCCAGCAGTGAGTCTATCACAGCCCGCCAGTACTTC
TRBJ2-7	many	TRBV4-2	TRBD1	CASSQDPGQAYEQYF	TGTGCCAGCAGCCAAGATCCCGGACAGGCCTACGAGCAGTACTTC
TRBJ2-3	-	TRBV11-3	TRBD1	CASSSRGQGDNTQYF	TGTGCCAGCAGCTCCCGAGGACAGGGGGACAATACGCAGTATTTT
TRBJ1-1	many	TRBV29-1	-	CSVSGDTEAFF	TGCAGCGTTTCAGGGGACACTGAAGCTTTCTTT
TRBJ2-2	-	TRBV28	TRBD2	CASSPTSGRTGELFF	TGTGCCAGCAGTCCGACTAGCGGGAGAACCGGGGAGCTGTTTTTT
TRBJ2-3	many	TRBV4-2	TRBD2	CASSQGRTSGGPTDTQYF	TGTGCCAGCAGCCAAGGCCGGACTAGCGGGGGACCCACAGATACGCAGTATTTT
TRBJ2-7	many	TRBV29-1	-	CSVSPQDTYEQYF	TGCAGCGTCTCTCCACAGGACACCTACGAGCAGTACTTC
TRBJ2-1	many	TRBV12-3/TRBV12-4	TRBD1	CASTPGTAPYNEQFF	TGTGCCAGCACCCCCGGGACAGCTCCCTACAATGAGCAGTTCTTC
TRBJ2-7	many	TRBV27	TRBD1	CASSPSTGGFYEQYF	TGTGCCAGCAGTCCCTCGACAGGGGGGTTTTACGAGCAGTACTTC
TRBJ2-3	once	TRBV30	-	CAWSGASVSTDTQYF	TGTGCCTGGAGCGGGGCTAGCGTTAGCACAGATACGCAGTATTTT
TRBJ2-7	-	TRBV11-1	-	CASSLASGGVSYEQYF	TGTGCCAGCAGCTTAGCCTCTGGAGGCGTGAGCTACGAGCAGTACTTC
TRBJ2-1	-	TRBV3-1	-	CASSSVYNEQFF	TGTGCCAGCAGCTCGGTATACAATGAGCAGTTCTTC
TRBJ2-6	many	TRBV12-3/TRBV12-4	-	CASSLGGSGANVLTF	TGTGCCAGCAGTTTAGGGGGCTCTGGGGCCAACGTCCTGACTTTC
TRBJ1-6	-	TRBV10-3	-	CAISGTHDSPLHF	TGTGCCATCAGTGGGACACACGATTCACCCCTCCACTTT
TRBJ2-3	few	TRBV7-2	-	CASSLGRASITDTQYF	TGTGCCAGCAGCTTAGGGAGGGCATCGATCACAGATACGCAGTATTTT
TRBJ2-7	few	TRBV5-1	TRBD2	CASSFLAGGTYEQYF	TGCGCCAGCAGCTTTTTGGCGGGAGGGACCTACGAGCAGTACTTC
TRBJ2-5	few	TRBV9	TRBD2	CASSVVASGGQETQYF	TGTGCCAGCAGCGTAGTGGCTAGCGGGGGTCAAGAGACCCAGTACTTC
TRBJ2-1	many	TRBV10-1	-	CASSPNRQGMLQFF	TGCGCCAGCAGTCCAAACAGGCAGGGAATGTTGCAGTTCTTC
TRBJ2-1	many	TRBV9	-	CASSVGPDNYNEQFF	TGTGCCAGCAGCGTAGGACCAGACAACTACAATGAGCAGTTCTTC
TRBJ2-5	many	TRBV14	-	CASSQAGFRRETQYF	TGTGCCAGCAGCCAAGCAGGCTTCAGGCGGGAGACCCAGTACTTC
TRBJ2-7	few	TRBV29-1	TRBD1	CSVGDRGREQYF	TGCAGCGTGGGGGACAGGGGGCGCGAGCAGTACTTC
TRBJ2-1	few	TRBV2	-	CASIYYGRSEQFF	TGTGCCAGCATTTACTATGGGCGGAGTGAGCAGTTCTTC
TRBJ1-2	many	TRBV3-1	-	CASSQDSTPNYGYTF	TGTGCCAGCAGCCAAGATTCGACACCAAACTATGGCTACACCTTC
TRBJ2-3	many	TRBV20-1	TRBD2	CSAKRGPATDTQYF	TGCAGTGCTAAGCGGGGGCCAGCCACAGATACGCAGTATTTT
TRBJ2-7	-	TRBV5-4	TRBD2	CASSFLAGGPNEQYF	TGTGCCAGCAGCTTTCTAGCGGGAGGGCCTAACGAGCAGTACTTC
TRBJ2-3	many	TRBV20-1	-	CSVPSGSTDTQYF	TGCAGTGTTCCAAGCGGGAGCACAGATACGCAGTATTTT
TRBJ1-1	-	TRBV19	-	CASSIGVGYTEAFF	TGTGCCAGTAGTATCGGCGTTGGGTACACTGAAGCTTTCTTT
TRBJ1-4	many	TRBV28	-	CASSLARGWDEKLFF	TGTGCCAGCAGTTTGGCCCGGGGGTGGGATGAAAAACTGTTTTTT
TRBJ1-2	-	TRBV6-2/TRBV6-3	-	CASSRDGNYGYTF	TGTGCCAGCAGTCGGGACGGAAACTATGGCTACACCTTC
TRBJ1-6	few	TRBV2	TRBD1	CASSDRTGVNSPLHF	TGTGCCAGCAGTGACAGGACAGGGGTTAATTCACCCCTCCACTTT
TRBJ2-5	-	TRBV4-3	-	CASSQVGGRETQYF	TGCGCCAGCAGCCAAGTTGGGGGGCGAGAGACCCAGTACTTC
TRBJ1-5	-	TRBV6-5	-	CASKSRGPGNQPQHF	TGTGCCAGCAAAAGTAGGGGCCCTGGCAATCAGCCCCAGCATTTT
TRBJ2-3	many	TRBV6-5	-	CASSSGLHTDTQYF	TGTGCCAGCAGTTCGGGACTTCACACAGATACGCAGTATTTT
TRBJ2-5	few	TRBV10-3	-	CATHGQSGETQYF	TGTGCCACCCACGGACAGTCAGGGGAGACCCAGTACTTC